This T cell receptor (beta chain) was recorded in a study of early T cells in non-severe SARS-CoV-2 infection. For the study at large: Sequencing of unsorted whole blood was done on bulk RNA, leaving chains unpaired.

The study's findings and limits: Database matching using VDJdb favored anti-spike CD8 responses, with private and CD4 specificities left missing.

Unique molecular identifiers (one per individual cDNA molecule) were attached. TCRdb called the 5' RACE reads again in MiXCR, with one record for every CDR3 protein. The repertoire includes fewer than 95,000 distinct CDR3 sequences, roughly 15% of them detected once, and 5.1% sits in the top ten. Worth noting for this clonotype: What it recognizes is unknown.

The CDR3 extends over 12 amino acids. Germline CDR1 DFQATT, CDR2 SNEGSKA (reference sequence). Trimming took off 3 bases at V and 7 bases at J, with 10 bases between the two ends. This material consisted of whole blood, taken at baseline. This TCR was recovered from an adult who was a healthcare worker with PCR-confirmed SARS-CoV-2 infection or an uninfected control (not recorded which). V and J are TRBV20-1 and TRBJ1-5; D is uncertain. CDR3 coding DNA: TGCAGTGCTAGCAGGTTAGAACAGCCCCAGCATTTT. It translates to CSASRLEQPQHF.